A single sample is the source of the 5 T cell receptor beta chains below, sequenced in a study of shared clonotypes between healthy human individuals. Sequenced by immunoSEQ multiplex PCR; TCRdb stores in-frame clones only, minus some. The sample yields 450,000 to 500,000 clones, more than 75% seen once. Sample: PBMCs. These receptors all come from a middle-aged woman in good health. Some clones in this sample may be carry-over from other donors' samples.

The chain carries TRBV9 and TRBJ2-1; D remains ambiguous. CDR1 and CDR2 from the germline V gene are SGDLS and YYNGEE. CDR3 length: 12 amino acids. The V gene lost 2 bases and the J gene lost 7 bases, with 7 bases spanning the gap. CDR3 sequence reads: CASSVWGNEQFF. The CDR3, as DNA: TGTGCCAGCAGCGTTTGGGGTAATGAGCAGTTCTTC.

The V and J genes are TRBV7-9 and TRBJ2-2, with unresolved D. CDR1 SEHNR and CDR2 FQNEAQ come from the germline V gene (reference sequence). The V and J ends lost 3 bases and 2 bases respectively, with 10 bases between them. This CDR3 has 15 amino acids. The CDR3 nucleotides read TGTGCCAGCAGCTTCCCGGGCCATAACACCGGGGAGCTGTTTTTT. Translated: CASSFPGHNTGELFF.

The chain employs TRBV27 and TRBJ2-1; possibly TRBD2 for D (5 bases). Germline-derived CDR1 and CDR2 are MNHEY and SMNVEV (reference sequence). The CDR3 loop spans 13 amino acids. V lost 5 bases to trimming and J lost 12 bases, with 17 bases between them. The CDR3 is CASSLRSGSGQFF. The CDR3 bases are TGTGCCAGCAGTCTCCGTTCTGGGAGTGGGCAGTTCTTC.

In its sample, this clone was seen a few times. The chain has TRBV10-1 and TRBJ2-1; D could derive from TRBD1 or TRBD2 (5 bases each). This CDR3 is 13 amino acids long. V lost 8 bases and J lost 4, with 12 bases in between. Germline V CDR1 and CDR2: WNHNN, SYGVQD (reference sequence). Here the CDR3 reads CASSGTYYNEQFF. The CDR3, as DNA: TGCGCCAGCTCCGGGACGTATTACAATGAGCAGTTCTTC.

A note on this clone: At the DNA level, this CDR3 is encoded by other sequences in the same sample as well. The chain is built from TRBV7-2 and TRBJ2-7; D is unresolved. The CDR3 is made up of 11 amino acids. CDR1 is SGHTA, CDR2 FQGNSA, per germline. V shed 3 bases and J shed 6 bases, with 6 bases lying between them. CDR3 DNA: TGTGCCAGCAGCTTTATGGGCGAGCAGTACTTC. Translating gives CASSFMGEQYF.